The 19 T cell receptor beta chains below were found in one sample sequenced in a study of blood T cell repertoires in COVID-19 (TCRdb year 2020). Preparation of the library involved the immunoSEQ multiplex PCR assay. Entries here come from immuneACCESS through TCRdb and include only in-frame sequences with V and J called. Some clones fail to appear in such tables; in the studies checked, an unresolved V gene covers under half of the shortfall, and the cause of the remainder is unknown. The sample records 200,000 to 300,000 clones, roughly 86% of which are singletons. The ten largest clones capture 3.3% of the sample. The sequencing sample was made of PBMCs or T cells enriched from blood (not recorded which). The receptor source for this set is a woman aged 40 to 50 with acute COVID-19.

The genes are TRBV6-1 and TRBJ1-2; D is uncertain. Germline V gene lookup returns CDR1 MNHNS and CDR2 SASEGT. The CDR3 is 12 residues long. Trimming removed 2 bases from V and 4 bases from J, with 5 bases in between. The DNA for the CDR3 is TGTGCCAGCAGTGAACGGTCCTATGGCTACACCTTC. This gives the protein CASSERSYGYTF.

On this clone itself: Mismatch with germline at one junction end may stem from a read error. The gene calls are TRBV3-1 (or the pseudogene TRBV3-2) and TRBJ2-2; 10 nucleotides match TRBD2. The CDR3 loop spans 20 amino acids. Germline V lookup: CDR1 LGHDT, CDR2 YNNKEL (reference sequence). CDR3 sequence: CASSKERAGLAGGSTGELFF. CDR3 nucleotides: TGTGCCAGCAGCAAAGAGAGGGCTGGATTAGCGGGAGGAAGTACCGGGGAGCTGTTTTTT.

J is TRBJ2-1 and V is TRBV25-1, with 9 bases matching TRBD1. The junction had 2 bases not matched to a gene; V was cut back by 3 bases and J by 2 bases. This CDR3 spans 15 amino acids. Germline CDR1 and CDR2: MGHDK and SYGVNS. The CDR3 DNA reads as TGTGCCAGCAGTGACCGGGACAGGGCCTACAATGAGCAGTTCTTC. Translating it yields CASSDRDRAYNEQFF. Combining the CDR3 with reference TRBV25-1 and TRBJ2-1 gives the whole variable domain EADIYQTPRYLVIGTGKKITLECSQTMGHDKMYWYQQDPGMELHLIHYSYGVNSTEKGDLSSESTVSRIRTEHFPLTLESARPSHTSQYLCASSDRDRAYNEQFFGPGTRLTVL.

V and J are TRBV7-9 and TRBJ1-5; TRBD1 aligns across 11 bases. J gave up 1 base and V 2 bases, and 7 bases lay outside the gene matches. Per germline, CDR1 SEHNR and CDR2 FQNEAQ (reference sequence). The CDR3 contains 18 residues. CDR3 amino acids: CASSLMGQGGLSNQPQHF. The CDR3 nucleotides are TGTGCCAGCAGCTTAATGGGACAGGGGGGGCTGAGCAATCAGCCCCAGCATTTT.

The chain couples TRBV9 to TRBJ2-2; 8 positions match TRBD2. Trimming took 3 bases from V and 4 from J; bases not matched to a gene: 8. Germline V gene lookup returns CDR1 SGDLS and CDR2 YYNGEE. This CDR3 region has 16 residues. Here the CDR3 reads CASSGPTSVSTGELFF. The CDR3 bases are TGTGCCAGCAGCGGTCCGACTAGCGTGTCCACCGGGGAGCTGTTTTTT.

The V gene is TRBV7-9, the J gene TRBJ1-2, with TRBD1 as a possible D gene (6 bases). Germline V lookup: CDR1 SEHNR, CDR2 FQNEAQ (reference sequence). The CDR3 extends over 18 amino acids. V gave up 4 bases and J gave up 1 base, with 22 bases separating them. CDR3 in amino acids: CASSSRDTRYSVNYGYTF. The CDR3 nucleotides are TGTGCCAGCAGCTCTAGGGACACCCGATACTCCGTTAACTATGGCTACACCTTC.

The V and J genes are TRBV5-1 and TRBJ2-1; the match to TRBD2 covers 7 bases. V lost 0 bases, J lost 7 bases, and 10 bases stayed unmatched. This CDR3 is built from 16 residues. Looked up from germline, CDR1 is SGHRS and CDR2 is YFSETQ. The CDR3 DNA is TGCGCCAGCAGCTTGGGCGGGGGTCCCCCTGGGAATGAGCAGTTCTTC. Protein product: CASSLGGGPPGNEQFF.

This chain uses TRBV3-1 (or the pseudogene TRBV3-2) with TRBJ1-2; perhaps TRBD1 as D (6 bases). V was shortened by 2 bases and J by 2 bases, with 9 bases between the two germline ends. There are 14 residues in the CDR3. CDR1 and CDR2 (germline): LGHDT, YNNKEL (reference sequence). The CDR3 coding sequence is TGTGCCAGCAGCCAACACAGGGAGAACTATGGCTACACCTTC. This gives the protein CASSQHRENYGYTF.

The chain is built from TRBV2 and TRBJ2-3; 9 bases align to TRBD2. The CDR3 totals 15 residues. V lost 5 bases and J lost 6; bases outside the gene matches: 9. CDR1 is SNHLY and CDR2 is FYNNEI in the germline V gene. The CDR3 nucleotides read TGTGCCAGCAGTCAACCAGCGGGAGGAATGGATACGCAGTATTTT. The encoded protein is CASSQPAGGMDTQYF. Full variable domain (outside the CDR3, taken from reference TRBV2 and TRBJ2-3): EPEVTQTPSHQVTQMGQEVILRCVPISNHLYFYWYRQILGQKVEFLVSFYNNEISEKSEIFDDQFSVERPDGSNFTLKIRSTKLEDSAMYFCASSQPAGGMDTQYFGPGTRLTVL.

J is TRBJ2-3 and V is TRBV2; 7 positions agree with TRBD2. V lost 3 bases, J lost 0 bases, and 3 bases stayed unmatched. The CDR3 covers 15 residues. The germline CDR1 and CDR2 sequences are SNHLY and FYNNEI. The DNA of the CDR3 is TGTGCCAGCAGTGAGCTAGCGGCAAGCACAGATACGCAGTATTTT. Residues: CASSELAASTDTQYF.

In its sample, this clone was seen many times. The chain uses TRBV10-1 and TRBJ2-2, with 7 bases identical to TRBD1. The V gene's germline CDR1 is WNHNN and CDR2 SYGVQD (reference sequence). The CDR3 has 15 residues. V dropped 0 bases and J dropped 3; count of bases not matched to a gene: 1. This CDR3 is CASSESDRDTGELFF. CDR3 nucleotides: TGCGCCAGCAGTGAGTCAGACAGGGACACCGGGGAGCTGTTTTTT.

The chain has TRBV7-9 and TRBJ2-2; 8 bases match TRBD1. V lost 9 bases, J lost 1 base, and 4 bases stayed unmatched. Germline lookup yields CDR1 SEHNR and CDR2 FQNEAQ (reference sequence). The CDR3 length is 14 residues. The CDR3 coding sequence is TGTGCCAGGACCGGGACAGGGAACACCGGGGAGCTGTTTTTT. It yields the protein CARTGTGNTGELFF.

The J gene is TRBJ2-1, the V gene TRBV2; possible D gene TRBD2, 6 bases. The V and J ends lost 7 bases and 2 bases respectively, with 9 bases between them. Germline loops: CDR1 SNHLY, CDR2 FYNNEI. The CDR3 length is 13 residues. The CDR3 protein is CASTPGAYNEQFF. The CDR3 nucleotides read TGTGCCAGCACCCCGGGAGCCTACAATGAGCAGTTCTTC.

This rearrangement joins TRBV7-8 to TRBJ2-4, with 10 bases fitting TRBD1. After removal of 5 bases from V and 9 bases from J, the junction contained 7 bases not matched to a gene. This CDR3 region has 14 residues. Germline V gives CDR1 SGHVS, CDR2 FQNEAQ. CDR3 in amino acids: CASSPLDRGGIQYF. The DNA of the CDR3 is TGTGCCAGCAGCCCCTTGGACAGGGGGGGCATTCAGTACTTC.

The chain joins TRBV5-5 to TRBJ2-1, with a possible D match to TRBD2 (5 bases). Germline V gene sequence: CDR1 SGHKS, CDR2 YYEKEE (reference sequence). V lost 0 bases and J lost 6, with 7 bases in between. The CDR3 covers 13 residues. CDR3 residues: CASSLEEGNEQFF. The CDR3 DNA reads TGTGCCAGCAGCTTGGAAGAGGGCAATGAGCAGTTCTTC.

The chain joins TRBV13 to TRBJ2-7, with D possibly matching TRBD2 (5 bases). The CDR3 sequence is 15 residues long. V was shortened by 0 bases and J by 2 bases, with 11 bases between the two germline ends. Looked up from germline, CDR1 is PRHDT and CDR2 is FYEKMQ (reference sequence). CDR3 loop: CASSLGVGETYEQYF. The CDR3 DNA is TGTGCCAGCAGCTTAGGTGTGGGAGAGACCTACGAGCAGTACTTC.

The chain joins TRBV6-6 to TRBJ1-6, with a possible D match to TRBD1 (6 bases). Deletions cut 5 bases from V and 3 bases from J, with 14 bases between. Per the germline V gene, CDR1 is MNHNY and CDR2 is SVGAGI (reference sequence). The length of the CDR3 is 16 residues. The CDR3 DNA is TGTGCCAGCAGTCAGACCGGGACACTCTATAATTCACCCCTCCACTTT. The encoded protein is CASSQTGTLYNSPLHF.

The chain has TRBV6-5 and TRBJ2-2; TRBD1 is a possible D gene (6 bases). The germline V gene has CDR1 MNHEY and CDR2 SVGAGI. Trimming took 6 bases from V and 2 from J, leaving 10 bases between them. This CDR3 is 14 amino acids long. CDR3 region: CASRDRTNTGELFF. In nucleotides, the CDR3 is TGTGCCAGCAGAGACAGGACTAACACCGGGGAGCTGTTTTTT.

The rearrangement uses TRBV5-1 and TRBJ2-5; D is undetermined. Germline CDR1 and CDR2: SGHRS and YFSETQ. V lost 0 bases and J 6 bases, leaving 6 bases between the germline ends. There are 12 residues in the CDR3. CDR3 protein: CASSLEHQTQYF. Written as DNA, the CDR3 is TGCGCCAGCAGCTTGGAGCATCAGACCCAGTACTTC.